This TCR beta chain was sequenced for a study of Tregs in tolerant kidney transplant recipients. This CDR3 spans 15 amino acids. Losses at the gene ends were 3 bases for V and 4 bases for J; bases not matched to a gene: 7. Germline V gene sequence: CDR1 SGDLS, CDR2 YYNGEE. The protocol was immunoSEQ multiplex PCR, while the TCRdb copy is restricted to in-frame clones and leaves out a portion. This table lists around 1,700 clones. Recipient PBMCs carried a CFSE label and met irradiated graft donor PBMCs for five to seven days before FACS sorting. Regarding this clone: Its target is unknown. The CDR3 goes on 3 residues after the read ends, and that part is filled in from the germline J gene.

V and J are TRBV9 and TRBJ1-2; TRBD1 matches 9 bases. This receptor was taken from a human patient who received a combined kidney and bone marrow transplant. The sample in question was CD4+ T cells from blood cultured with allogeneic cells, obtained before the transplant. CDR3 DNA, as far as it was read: TGTGCCAGCAGCGCCGGGGACAGGGAAGGCTATGGC. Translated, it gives CASSAGDREGYG. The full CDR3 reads CASSAGDREGYGYTF.